The 5 T cell receptor beta chains presented below share a single source sample, sequenced in a study of T cell responses to AZD1222 COVID-19 vaccine. Data came from immunoSEQ multiplex PCR; TCRdb stores just in-frame clones and leaves some out. This repertoire shows about 54,000 clones, 86% found once; its top ten account for 6.9%. This specimen consisted of peripheral blood, obtained 28 days after the second AZD1222 dose. Receptor source: an adult who received the AZD1222 COVID-19 vaccine.

This chain links TRBV20-1 with TRBJ1-1; no clear D. Trimming pared 3 bases from V and 8 bases from J, leaving 7 bases between. Germline values: CDR1 DFQATT, CDR2 SNEGSKA (reference sequence). The CDR3 totals 10 residues. CDR3 nucleotide sequence: TGCAGTGCTAGTAACATAGAAGCTTTCTTT. Translated, it gives CSASNIEAFF.

V usage is TRBV3-1 (or the pseudogene TRBV3-2) and J usage is TRBJ1-2; no reliable D call. This CDR3 spans 17 amino acids. V dropped 0 bases and J dropped 7 bases, with 21 bases sitting between them. Germline V gene data show CDR1 as LGHDT and CDR2 as YNNKEL (reference sequence). The CDR3 loop is CASSQDTVGQASAGYTF. CDR3 sequence (DNA): TGTGCCAGCAGCCAAGATACGGTTGGGCAGGCCTCAGCTGGCTACACCTTC.

This chain links TRBV7-9 with TRBJ2-3; D call uncertain. The germline V and J ends were trimmed by 5 bases and 6 bases, with 12 bases remaining between them. The CDR3 is made up of 13 amino acids. CDR1 is SEHNR and CDR2 is FQNEAQ in the germline V gene (reference sequence). The CDR3 reads CASSLPSRDTQYF. CDR3 nucleotide sequence: TGTGCCAGCAGCCTACCTAGTCGCGATACGCAGTATTTT.

The gene calls are TRBV27 and TRBJ1-2; D possibly corresponds to TRBD1 (5 bases). This CDR3 region has 14 residues. Germline V lookup: CDR1 MNHEY, CDR2 SMNVEV (reference sequence). Trimming cost V 5 bases and J 11 bases, with 21 bases left between them. CDR3 protein: CASSRSGLGALYTF. The DNA for the CDR3 is TGTGCCAGCAGTCGCTCAGGGCTAGGCGCTCTATACACCTTC.

This chain uses TRBV28 with TRBJ2-1, with D perhaps matching TRBD2 (5 bases). V was trimmed by 10 bases and J by 9 bases, leaving 13 bases between them. The germline gives CDR1 MDHEN, CDR2 SYDVKM. The CDR3 is 11 residues long. In nucleotides, the CDR3 is TGTGCCACCAAGAGGGATAGTGAGCAGTTCTTC. Translated: CATKRDSEQFF.